The present T cell receptor beta chain was sequenced within a study of neoadjuvant anti-PD-1 for oral cavity cancer. As for the study in general: Non-progressing patients received a fourth nivolumab dose near day 43, then surgery on days 50-56.

Six replicates per PBMC sample, mostly from 480 ng of genomic DNA. Profiling relied on immunoSEQ multiplex PCR, and the TCRdb table lists in-frame clones only, not all of them. The repertoire holds 55,000 to 80,000 clones, with 86% as singletons. CDR1 LNHDA and CDR2 SQIVND come from the germline V gene (reference sequence). V was pared by 11 bases and J by 0 bases, with 13 bases between. CDR3 size: 13 residues. The time point denotes: after neoadjuvant nivolumab, at surgical resection. Patients had HPV-negative, locally advanced oral cavity squamous cell carcinoma. This TCR came from a person between 35 and 79 years old with oral cavity squamous cell carcinoma. This chain connects TRBV19 to TRBJ1-1; D call uncertain. This sample comprised PBMCs, obtained after nivolumab (anti-PD-1) treatment. The CDR3 sequence is CASSPYMNTEAFF. In DNA form, the CDR3 reads TGTGCCTCCTCCCCGTACATGAACACTGAAGCTTTCTTT.